This T cell receptor beta chain was documented in a study of T cell responses to AZD1222 COVID-19 vaccine. CDR3 length equals 16 residues. Germline V gives CDR1 LNHDA, CDR2 SQIVND (reference sequence). With 3 bases clipped from V and 1 base from J, the junction kept 3 bases outside the gene matches. Profiled with immunoSEQ multiplex PCR; TCRdb holds only in-frame clones, not every one. The data hold about 140,000 clones, with 75% to 95% observed a single time. The count of this clone is one. Its antigen remains unidentified. General study findings and limits: The span of vaccine-associated CD4 TCRs extended across spike, with dominance at 160-218 and 743-854. In the spike-specific TCR repertoire, nearly half reportedly target unmutated variant regions. Recipients of AZD1222 seropositive at baseline numbered only five or six. Receipt of two AZD1222 doses was followed by a rise in Spike-specific TCR breadth and depth.

This receptor was identified in an adult who received the MenACWY meningococcal vaccine as a control. The input for sequencing was peripheral blood, taken 28 days after the second dose of the MenACWY control vaccine. V usage is TRBV19 and J usage is TRBJ2-3, with TRBD2 matching over 11 bases. As DNA, the CDR3 is TGTGCCAGTAGTATTGCGACTAGCGGGGGCACAGATACGCAGTATTTT. As protein: CASSIATSGGTDTQYF.